The T cell receptor (beta chain) under discussion was sequenced for a study of blood T cell repertoires in COVID-19. V was clipped by 5 bases and J by 2 bases; unmatched bases: 14. CDR3 length equals 18 residues. CDR1 is SGHNT, CDR2 YENEEA, per germline. Clones were sequenced by immunoSEQ multiplex PCR, and TCRdb holds only the in-frame ones, with some missing. The table shows 200,000 to 300,000 clones, with about 82% occurring only once. This clone has only one observation. The chain couples TRBV11-3 to TRBJ2-2; 7 nucleotides match TRBD1. This TCR was sampled from a woman aged 45-59 years with acute COVID-19. The sequencing sample was made of PBMCs or T cells enriched from blood (not recorded which). DNA for the CDR3: TGTGCCAGCAGCCCAAAATGGGGGAACAGGGGCAACACCGGGGAGCTGTTTTTT. Translating it yields CASSPKWGNRGNTGELFF.